This is a list of T cell receptor beta chains from one sample in a study of T-cell memory formation after mild COVID-19. Each CDR3 protein is one row after TCRdb ran MiXCR on the 5' RACE reads. The repertoire includes 110,000 or so distinct CDR3 sequences, about 20% of them detected once, and approximately 40% sits in the top ten. The material sequenced was PBMCs or a T cell subset sorted from them (not recorded which). These receptors were collected from a man aged 18-30 years who had mild COVID-19 (a few samples of this study predate the infection). Cell type and time point are not known. Both conserved end residues are part of each CDR3. D genes are given only for firm matches. Clone size, where shown, is once, few, many, or a class for clones that have expanded.

clone_size,v_call,d_call,j_call,cdr3_aa,cdr3_nt
-,TRBV24-1,-,TRBJ2-3,CATSALRGHADTQYF,TGTGCCACCAGTGCCCTCCGGGGTCACGCCGATACGCAGTATTTT
-,TRBV4-1,-,TRBJ1-1,CASSSRQVTNTEAFF,TGCGCCAGCAGCTCTCGACAGGTGACAAACACTGAAGCTTTCTTT
-,TRBV6-2/TRBV6-3,TRBD1,TRBJ2-1,CASSPDRPFTNEQFF,TGTGCCAGCAGCCCGGACAGGCCCTTTACCAATGAGCAGTTCTTC
few,TRBV6-5,-,TRBJ2-7,CASSYGGFYEQYF,TGTGCCAGCAGTTACGGGGGATTCTACGAGCAGTACTTC
many,TRBV7-9,TRBD2,TRBJ2-1,CASSSIDGEGRGNEQFF,TGTGCCAGCAGCTCAATCGACGGGGAGGGTCGGGGCAATGAGCAGTTCTTC
few,TRBV10-3,-,TRBJ2-1,CASEGGDKYNEQFF,TGTGCCTCCGAGGGGGGGGACAAATACAATGAGCAGTTCTTC
-,TRBV5-5,-,TRBJ2-5,CASSPLGPRETQYF,TGTGCCAGCAGCCCCTTGGGTCCCAGGGAGACCCAGTACTTC
few,TRBV7-9,-,TRBJ2-6,CASSLMGTAAGANVLTF,TGTGCCAGCAGCTTAATGGGGACCGCGGCTGGGGCCAACGTCCTGACTTTC
medium-sized,TRBV30,-,TRBJ1-2,CAWNGGQYYGYTF,TGTGCCTGGAACGGGGGGCAATACTATGGCTACACCTTC
-,TRBV7-2,-,TRBJ2-5,CASSFGTGDLTQYF,TGTGCCAGCAGCTTTGGGACTGGGGACTTGACCCAGTACTTC
few,TRBV7-3,TRBD2,TRBJ2-1,CASSLFPLLAGGYNEQFF,TGTGCCAGCAGCTTATTCCCCCTACTAGCGGGGGGGTACAATGAGCAGTTCTTC